The clone carrying this TCR beta chain was recorded once. What it recognizes is unknown. The data belong to a study of cytomegalovirus exposure and HLA in healthy donors. General study points: For presence/absence analyses, sequencing depth was assumed to be roughly uniform across donors. Fewer N-insertions (relative to the approximately 670-donor mean) were reportedly seen in an Asian-associated ancestry cluster in a later analysis. An analysis that was carried out later associated 17,000 or so TCR beta sequences with HLA alleles at 0.05 false discovery rate.

Donors consisted of healthy bone marrow donors. The length of the CDR3 is 14 residues. V lost 8 bases and J lost 8; bases outside the gene matches: 13. Germline V gene sequence: CDR1 MNHEY, CDR2 SMNVEV (reference sequence). The PCR made use of 60 Vbeta and 13 Jbeta primers. The assay was immunoSEQ multiplex PCR, and TCRdb's table has in-frame clones only and misses some. Among roughly 300,000 clones listed, roughly 90% were seen once. This clonotype was obtained from a man aged 35-49 years in good health and CMV-seropositive. Sequencing was performed on PBMCs. The rearrangement links TRBV27 to TRBJ1-2; TRBD1 matches 8 bases. The CDR3 is CASAWTGSLKGYTF. DNA of the CDR3: TGTGCCAGCGCCTGGACAGGGTCTCTAAAGGGCTACACCTTC.